The T cell receptor beta chain described here comes from a study of CD8 T cells in ankylosing spondylitis. Study-wide results and limits: A TCR beta motif of about eight highly homologous variants seemed to mark ankylosing spondylitis blood. CD8+ disease-linked clones were present at relatively low frequencies in blood. In ankylosing spondylitis patients, matched synovial fluid reportedly showed significant enrichment of disease-linked clones.

Turning to this clonotype: Antigen unknown. A read error is possible here, since a much larger clone lies one base away.

V dropped 7 bases and J dropped 0 bases, with 18 bases sitting between them. The germline gives CDR1 SGHRS, CDR2 YFSETQ. CDR3 size: 16 residues. Using its own MiXCR run on the 5' RACE reads, TCRdb lists one record per CDR3 protein. The data show about 500,000 distinct CDR3 sequences, 5.3% seen once. The receptor was derived from a male donor with ankylosing spondylitis. Material for sequencing was blood, either unsorted or a sorted T cell fraction (not recorded which). V is TRBV5-1 and J is TRBJ2-3, with a weak D call TRBD1 (6 bases). In DNA form, the CDR3 reads TGCGCCAGCGGCCCGGGACATCGAACTAGCACAGATACGCAGTATTTT. Protein sequence: CASGPGHRTSTDTQYF. The full variable domain, completed using reference TRBV5-1 and TRBJ2-3, is KAGVTQTPRYLIKTRGQQVTLSCSPISGHRSVSWYQQTPGQGLQFLFEYFSETQRNKGNFPGRFSGRQFSNSRSEMNVSTLELGDSALYLCASGPGHRTSTDTQYFGPGTRLTVL.